The clone carrying this T cell receptor (beta chain) was seen ten or more times. Its antigen remains unknown. Germline loops: CDR1 MDHEN, CDR2 SYDVKM. The ends were cut back, 6 bases at V and 10 bases at J, with 19 bases in the middle. The CDR3 covers 15 residues. The data stem from a study of metastatic and nonmetastatic thyroid tumors. The wider study: It was across blood and tumor or nodule tissue from malignant and benign thyroid patients that repertoires were compared.

Patients were all untreated before their thyroid surgery. TCRdb re-called clones via MiXCR from the PCR reads. Of 35,000 to 55,000 clones listed, roughly 3.1% are singletons. Study findings and constraints: Reportedly, malignant thyroid tumors had significantly higher TCR beta diversity than benign nodules, in blood and tumor.

Sequenced sample: blood. This clonotype was obtained from a female donor with papillary thyroid cancer or a benign thyroid nodule (not recorded which). Some clones in this sample may be carry-over from other donors' samples. This rearrangement joins TRBV28 to TRBJ1-6; D is possibly TRBD1 (6 bases). In DNA, the CDR3 is TGTGCCAGCAGAAAATCGGGCAGGGGCTACTCACCCCTCCACTTT. This encodes CASRKSGRGYSPLHF.